This T cell receptor beta chain appears in the sequencing data of a study of OX40 agonist ivuxolimab in advanced cancers. Across the study: An agonistic anti-OX40 (CD134) antibody, ivuxolimab, was used to treat the patients.

The table lists this clone with a count of one. The protocol was immunoSEQ multiplex PCR, while the TCRdb copy is restricted to in-frame clones and leaves out a portion. The sample contains tens of thousands of clones, around 85% of which appear only once. The source was CD4+ or CD8+ T cells sorted from blood, collected in a trial of the OX40 agonist ivuxolimab. The origin of this receptor is an adult with an advanced solid tumor such as melanoma, head and neck, liver or kidney cancer.

CDR3 DNA: TGTGCCAGCTCACCCTTATCACTAGGACAGGGGGACTATGGCTACACCTTC. This gives the protein CASSPLSLGQGDYGYTF. The chain is built from TRBV18 and TRBJ1-2, with TRBD1 matching 10 bases. The junction had 10 bases not matched to a gene; V was cut back by 3 bases and J by 3 bases. Germline V gene data show CDR1 as KGHSH and CDR2 as LQKENI. The CDR3 runs to 17 residues.